What follows describes a single T cell receptor (beta chain). Its antigen is as yet unknown. Treatment noted: over 15 received Ad26.COV2.S at low or high dose, single or two shots; about 5 received placebo; per-sample allocation not given. Sampling was performed 63 days after the first vaccine or placebo injection. The data are from a study of Ad26.COV2.S vaccination and SARS-CoV-2 variants. On the study more broadly: Intramuscular Ad26.COV2.S at 5x10^10 or 1x10^11 viral particles. The study, taken as a whole, reports: Total T cell responses, in the TCR breadth and depth analyses, may have been underestimated.

Assay: immunoSEQ multiplex PCR; the TCRdb copy retains only in-frame clones and omits some. This sample has about 450,000 clones, with about 91% found just once. The CDR3 has 15 residues. Germline V CDR1 and CDR2: MNHEY, SVGAGI. V trimming: 5 bases; J trimming: 3 bases; junction bases outside the gene matches: 9. The TCR sequence derives from a person between 18 and 65 years old who received the Ad26.COV2.S COVID-19 vaccine or a placebo. The starting material was peripheral blood, obtained in a trial of Ad26.COV2.S vaccine versus placebo. The chain links TRBV6-5 to TRBJ1-2; 7 bases fit TRBD1. Here the CDR3 reads CASSPLVTGDYGYTF. The DNA for the CDR3 is TGTGCCAGCAGTCCGTTGGTCACAGGGGACTATGGCTACACCTTC.